This T cell receptor beta chain emerged from a study of cytomegalovirus exposure and HLA in healthy donors (dated by TCRdb to the late 2010s). Study-level background: An earlier analysis of roughly 570 of the donors reported 276 Gb of sequence data and around 110 million unique TCR beta sequences obtained from about 179 million T cells. A later genetic analysis used genome-wide SNP genotypes for about 55% of the 666 donors, treating that subset as a discovery cohort. An earlier analysis of roughly 600 of the donors used high-throughput TCR beta sequencing to judge whether each TCR beta V gene segment behaved as functional or pseudogenic. Donor age, sex, ethnicity and CMV serostatus were compiled alongside the repertoire data. In a later analysis, previously published TCR beta repertoires from 600 to 850 donors were re-analyzed and high-resolution HLA genotyping was added so that TCR occurrence patterns could be studied. In the later analysis, no new phenotypic data were used to find candidate immune exposures; instead, reliance was placed on TCR beta sequences and their occurrence across donors. Among around 400 genotyped donors of the cohort, an average of around 240,000 unique TCR beta nucleotide sequences were sequenced per donor, about a sixth of them non-productive. Using immunosequencing, the study profiled T cell repertoires from 500 to 800 subjects and related those repertoires to cytomegalovirus serostatus. Every discovery cohort repertoire had been produced on one sequencing platform. The number of donors typed differed by locus, with about 620-630 for A, B, C, DRB1 and DQB1, over 500 for DQA1, 600 to 610 for DPA1, and 400 to 490 for DPB1. The aim of the study was to test whether cataloging public T cell receptors could identify signatures of past pathogen exposure. Roughly 5 DR-DQ haplotypes were handled as single units for association and clustering, since linkage in the cohort was strong. High-throughput TCR immunosequencing, statistical association of individual TCRs with disease status, and machine learning were combined to predict cytomegalovirus infection status. Class I and class II HLA loci were covered by the typing at four-digit resolution. A separate validation cohort of 100 to 150 different subjects was used in addition to the roughly 620-subject first cohort. An early release covering 550 to 700 HLA-typed donors comprised approximately 290 gigabases of sequencing data and around 86 million unique TCR sequences. Among the approximately 400 genotyped donors, around 79% belonged to the genetic ancestry cluster associated with self-reported Caucasian donors.

Libraries were made using the immunoSEQ multiplex PCR assay. For the multiplex PCR, a mixture combining 60 forward primers for TCR Vbeta segments and 13 reverse primers for TCR Jbeta segments was used. A multiplex PCR assay on genomic DNA amplified the CDR3 region of rearranged TCR beta genes. The amplified TCR beta libraries were sequenced on the Illumina HiSeq System as 87-base-pair reads. The published analysis was carried out like this. A later analysis counted about 80 million unique TCR beta chains across the 690 or so repertoires, and roughly 9.9 million of these chains were shared by at least two donors. To remove PCR and sequencing errors, raw reads were error-corrected and collapsed into unique sequences using a nearest-neighbor algorithm that merged closely related sequences. To assign V, D and J gene segments, CDR3 sequences were aligned to IMGT reference sequences. For a sequence to be retained, a match of at least six nucleotides was required to both a V gene segment and a J gene segment. Rearrangements were classified as productive when the CDR3 lacked stop codons and remained in frame with V and J, and all other rearrangements were classified as non-productive. CDR3 was defined by IMGT convention, running from the second conserved V-encoded cysteine to the conserved J-encoded phenylalanine. The earlier analysis of some 600 of the donors excluded sequences that lacked an unambiguous match to a single V gene segment. In an earlier analysis of almost 600 of the donors, a V segment was called functional when productive rearrangements were above 56.7%, and segregating when the standard deviation between donors exceeded 5%. A statistical classification framework was built to diagnose cytomegalovirus status from the catalog of TCR beta chain sequences. In a later analysis, V and J genes were assigned by comparing TCR nucleotide sequences against IMGT/GENE-DB human TR gene sequences. Using the TCRdist pipeline, a later analysis assigned CDR3 sequences along with most-parsimonious VDJ recombination scenarios. In a later analysis, each TCR beta chain was defined by its CDR3 amino acid sequence together with its V-gene family, and reads lacking a unique V-gene family were excluded. To address suspected cross-contamination and a sequencing artifact, a later analysis removed around 590 highly shared, low-generation-probability nucleotide sequences. In a later analysis, a clonal expansion index for each public chain was calculated from normalized within-repertoire ranks of inferred template counts. In a later analysis, generation probabilities were computed using a VDJ recombination model fitted to out-of-frame rearrangements, and the results were checked against IGoR. In a later analysis, TCR-TCR, TCR-HLA and TCR-CMV co-occurrence was scored with hypergeometric tests, and a repertoire-size bias correction was applied to TCR pairs. False discovery rates were estimated in a later analysis by permuting HLA or CMV assignments 20 times. In a later analysis, co-occurring TCRs were grouped with DBSCAN, and TCRdist sequence similarity was added when clustering was performed within HLA-allele-positive subsets. Repertoires with fewer than 30,000 or more than 120,000 public chains, plus five repertoires with anomalous nucleotide sharing, were excluded from co-occurrence clustering. The table was pulled from immuneACCESS by TCRdb, which kept in-frame rearrangements only. Such tables lose some clones; where checked, under half of the loss comes from unresolved V genes, and the rest has no known cause. V, J and clone size are taken as reported in that table, and D and trimming were inferred from the DNA itself. The sample profile shows approximately 160,000 clones; about 71% of them were found once. Approximately 1.5% of the sample lies in the top ten.

Concerning this clone itself: This clone's antigen is unknown. No base-level quality is on record; no much larger clone is a single base apart.

Overall study results and their limits: In a later analysis, most CMV-associated TCR beta chains were found to appear HLA-restricted, with HLA associations seemingly driven largely by CMV exposure. In a later analysis, TCR association rates were found to vary across HLA loci, with the most associated TCRs seen for DRB1 alleles and the fewest for HLA-C alleles. Strong co-occurrence of HLA alleles, especially DR and DQ, made assigning TCR associations to individual alleles difficult. Only TCR beta chains were sequenced in this cohort, and the absence of alpha or paired-chain data limited detectable features. In a later genetic analysis, a missense DCLRE1C variant was associated with V-gene and J-gene trimming of TCR beta chains, and the association was replicated in an independent cohort. A cluster of highly shared sequence variants was judged likely to be a technical artifact of the sequencing pipeline. For the cohort, immune exposure information was limited to CMV serostatus. A further reported finding was that TCR beta sequences accurately predicted the HLA-A and HLA-B alleles for most subjects in the first cohort. The 87-base-pair reads could not distinguish some IMGT-functional V segments, including TRBV6-2 and TRBV6-3, so those segments were excluded. Cytomegalovirus status was reported to be diagnosed by the classifier with high specificity and sensitivity in both the original and validation cohorts. A later analysis reported that several top co-occurrence clusters appeared linked to parvovirus B19, influenza, CMV and Epstein-Barr virus. The earlier analysis of approximately 540 of the donors excluded about 16 rarely observed V segments, including chromosome 9 orphons, because counts were too low. In a later analysis, HLA-associated TCR beta chains were found to be more clonally expanded and to have lower generation probabilities than equally common non-associated chains. A total of 150 to 200 TCR beta chains were listed by the study as associated with cytomegalovirus. Broadly in line with IMGT annotations, most TCR beta V segments showed up in productive rearrangements about 90% or about 30% of the time in an earlier analysis of 587 of the donors. Across donors, most TCR sequences were observed very rarely, whereas some public TCRs were present in many individuals. At a false discovery rate of 0.05, a later analysis linked under 20,000 TCR beta sequences to specific HLA alleles. The presence/absence analyses assumed that sequencing depth was roughly uniform across donors, and that assumption may not be true. The authors suggested that the approach could potentially be extended to other disease states and immunological phenotypes. A few of the identified cytomegalovirus-associated TCR beta chains were confirmed in vitro to be specific for cytomegalovirus antigens. Linkage disequilibrium might explain the correlated functional status among segregating V segments, but an unknown experimental factor could not be excluded. A later genetic analysis reported fewer N-insertions in productive TCRs among donors in an Asian-associated ancestry cluster than the approximately 700-donor mean. Because HLA typing was unavailable for some donors at each locus, only the typed subset was used in association tests.

There are 13 amino acids in the CDR3, from cysteine to phenylalanine inclusive. Only the CDR3 part of the read is kept: 39 bases, read in frame from the first base. From the germline V gene, CDR1 is SNHLY and CDR2 is FYNNEI. Cut back by 5 bases and 8 bases, the V and J ends lie 15 bases apart. The cohort was made up of hundreds of healthy bone marrow donors. At the time of sampling, every cohort member was nominally healthy, though immune exposures that went unrecorded were likely present. The donor was CMV seronegative and was included in the group of a few hundred seronegative cohort members. A peripheral blood sample was collected from each donor, and TCR beta sequencing was performed on peripheral blood mononuclear cells. Genomic DNA extraction from the blood cell samples was performed with the Qiagen DNeasy Blood Extraction Kit.

The sequenced sample consisted of PBMCs. The sequence derives from a man aged 50 to 59 in good health and CMV-seronegative. In this chain, TRBV2 is recombined with TRBJ1-2, and the D gene may be TRBD1, 6 bases matching. This receptor has the CDR3 CASSYQGQGGYTF. Read as DNA, the sequence is TGTGCCAGCAGTTATCAGGGGCAGGGAGGCTACACCTTC.